The T cell receptor (beta chain) described here comes from a study of blood T cell repertoires in COVID-19. Study-wide context: Samples representing acute and convalescent COVID-19 were sourced from the United States, Italy and Spain. PBMCs, B-cell-depleted T cells, or T cells provided the cDNA or gDNA that made up the material.

In its sample, this clone was seen a few times. Original analysis: From reference gene primer amplification, estimates of nucleated cell counts were derived. TCRdb's table, derived via immunoSEQ multiplex PCR, lists solely in-frame clones and lacks some. D and trimming come from the DNA, and the V and J calls and clone size come from that table. This sample has approximately 80,000 clones; around 81% occur once, and the top ten carry around 40%. In germline, CDR1 is LNHDA, CDR2 SQIVND (reference sequence). The CDR3 length is 14 residues. V lost 7 bases and J lost 1, with 11 bases in between. This TCR was sampled from a man older than 75 with acute or convalescent COVID-19. V usage is TRBV19 and J usage is TRBJ1-5; possible D gene TRBD1, 6 bases. Input material: peripheral blood. CDR3 sequence (DNA): TGTGCCAGTAACCTCAGGGGCAGCAATCAGCCCCAGCATTTT. Protein product: CASNLRGSNQPQHF.